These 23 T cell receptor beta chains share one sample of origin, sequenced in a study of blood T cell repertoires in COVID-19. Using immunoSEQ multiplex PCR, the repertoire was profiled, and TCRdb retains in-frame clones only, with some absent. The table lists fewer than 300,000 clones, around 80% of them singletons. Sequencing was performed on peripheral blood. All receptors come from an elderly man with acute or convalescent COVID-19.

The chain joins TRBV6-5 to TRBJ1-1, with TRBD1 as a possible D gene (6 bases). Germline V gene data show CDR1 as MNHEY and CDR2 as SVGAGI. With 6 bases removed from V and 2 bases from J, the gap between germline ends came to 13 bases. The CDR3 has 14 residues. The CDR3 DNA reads TGTGCCAGCAGCCTAGCGGGACAAAACACTGAAGCTTTCTTT. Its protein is CASSLAGQNTEAFF.

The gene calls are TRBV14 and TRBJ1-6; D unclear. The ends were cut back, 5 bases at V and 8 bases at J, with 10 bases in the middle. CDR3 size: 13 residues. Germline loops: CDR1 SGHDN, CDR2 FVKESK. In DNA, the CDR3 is TGTGCCAGCAGCTCTCGCGTTGATTCACCCCTCCACTTT. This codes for CASSSRVDSPLHF.

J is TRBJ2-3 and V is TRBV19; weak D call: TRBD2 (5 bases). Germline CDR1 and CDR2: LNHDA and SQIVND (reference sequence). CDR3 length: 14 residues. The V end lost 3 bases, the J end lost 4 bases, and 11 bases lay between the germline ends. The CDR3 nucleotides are TGTGCCAGTAGTATGAGGGTCGGGGCAGATACGCAGTATTTT. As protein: CASSMRVGADTQYF.

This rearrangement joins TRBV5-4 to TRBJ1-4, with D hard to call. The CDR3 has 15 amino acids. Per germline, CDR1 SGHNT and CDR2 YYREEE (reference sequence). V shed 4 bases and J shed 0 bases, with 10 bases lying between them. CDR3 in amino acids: CASSPSQSTNEKLFF. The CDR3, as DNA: TGTGCCAGCAGCCCTTCACAGTCAACTAATGAAAAACTGTTTTTT.

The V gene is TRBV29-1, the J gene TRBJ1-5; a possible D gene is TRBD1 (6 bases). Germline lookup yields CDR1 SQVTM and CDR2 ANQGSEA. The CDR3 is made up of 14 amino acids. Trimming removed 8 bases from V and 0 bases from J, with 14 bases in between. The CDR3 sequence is CSTWDTNSNQPQHF. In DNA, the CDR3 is TGCAGCACTTGGGACACTAATAGCAATCAGCCCCAGCATTTT.

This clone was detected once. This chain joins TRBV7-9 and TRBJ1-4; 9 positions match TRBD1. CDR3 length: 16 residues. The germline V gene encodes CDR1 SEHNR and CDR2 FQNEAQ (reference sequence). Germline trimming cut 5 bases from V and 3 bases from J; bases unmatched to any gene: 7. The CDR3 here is CASSPGQGLANEKLFF. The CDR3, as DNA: TGTGCCAGCAGCCCAGGACAGGGGTTAGCTAATGAAAAACTGTTTTTT.

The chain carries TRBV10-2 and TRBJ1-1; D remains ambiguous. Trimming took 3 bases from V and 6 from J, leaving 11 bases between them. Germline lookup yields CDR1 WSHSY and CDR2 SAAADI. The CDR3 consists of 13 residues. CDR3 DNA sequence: TGCGCCAGCAGTGATAGCGACTGGGCTGAAGCTTTCTTT. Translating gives CASSDSDWAEAFF.

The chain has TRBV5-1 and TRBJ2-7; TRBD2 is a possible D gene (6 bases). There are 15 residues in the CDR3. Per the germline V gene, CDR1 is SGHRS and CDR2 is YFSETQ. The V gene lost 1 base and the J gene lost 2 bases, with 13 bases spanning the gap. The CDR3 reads CASSLSGTGAYEQYF. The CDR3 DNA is TGCGCCAGCAGCTTGTCTGGGACTGGAGCCTACGAGCAGTACTTC. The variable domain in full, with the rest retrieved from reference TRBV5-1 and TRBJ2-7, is KAGVTQTPRYLIKTRGQQVTLSCSPISGHRSVSWYQQTPGQGLQFLFEYFSETQRNKGNFPGRFSGRQFSNSRSEMNVSTLELGDSALYLCASSLSGTGAYEQYFGPGTRLTVT.

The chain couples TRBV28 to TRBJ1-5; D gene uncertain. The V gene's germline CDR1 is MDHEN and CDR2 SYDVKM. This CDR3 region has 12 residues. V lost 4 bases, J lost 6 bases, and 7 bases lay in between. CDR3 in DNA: TGTGCCAGCAGTTCCCCTCCTCAGCCCCAGCATTTT. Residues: CASSSPPQPQHF.

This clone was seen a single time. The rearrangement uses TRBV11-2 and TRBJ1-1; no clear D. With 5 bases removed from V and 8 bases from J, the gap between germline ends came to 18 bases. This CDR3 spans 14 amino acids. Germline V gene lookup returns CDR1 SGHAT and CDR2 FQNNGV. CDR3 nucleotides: TGTGCCAGCAGCCAATCCAGCGTATCGGAGGAAGCTTTCTTT. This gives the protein CASSQSSVSEEAFF.

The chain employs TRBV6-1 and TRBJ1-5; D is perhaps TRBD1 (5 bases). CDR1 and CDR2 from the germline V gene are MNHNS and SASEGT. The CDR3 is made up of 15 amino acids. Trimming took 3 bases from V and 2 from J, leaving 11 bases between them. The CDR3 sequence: CASSDSRGRNQPQHF. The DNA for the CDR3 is TGTGCCAGCAGTGATAGTAGGGGCCGCAATCAGCCCCAGCATTTT.

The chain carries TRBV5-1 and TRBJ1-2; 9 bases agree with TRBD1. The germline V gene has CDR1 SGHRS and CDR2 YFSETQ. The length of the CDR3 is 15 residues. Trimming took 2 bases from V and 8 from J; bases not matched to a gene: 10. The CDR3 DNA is TGCGCCAGCAGCTTTTCCGGGACAGGGTATGACGGCTACACCTTC. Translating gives CASSFSGTGYDGYTF.

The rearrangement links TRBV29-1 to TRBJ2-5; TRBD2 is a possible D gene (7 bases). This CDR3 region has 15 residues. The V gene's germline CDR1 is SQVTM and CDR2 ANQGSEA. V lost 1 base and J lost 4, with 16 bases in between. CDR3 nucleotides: TGCAGCGTTGAAGGAGGGAGGGGGGGACGAGAGACCCAGTACTTC. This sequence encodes CSVEGGRGGRETQYF.

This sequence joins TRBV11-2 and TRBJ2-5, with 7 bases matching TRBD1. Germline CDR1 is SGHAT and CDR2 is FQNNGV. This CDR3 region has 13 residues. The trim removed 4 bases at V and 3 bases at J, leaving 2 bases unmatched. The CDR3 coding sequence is TGTGCCAGCAGCTCTGACAGGGAAGAGACCCAGTACTTC. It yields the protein CASSSDREETQYF.

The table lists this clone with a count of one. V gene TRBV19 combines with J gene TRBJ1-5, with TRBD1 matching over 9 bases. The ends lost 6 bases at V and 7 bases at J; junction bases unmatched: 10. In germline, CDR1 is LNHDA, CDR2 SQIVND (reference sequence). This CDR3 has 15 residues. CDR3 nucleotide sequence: TGTGCCAGTAGCGACACAGGGGGCGCGCAACAGCCCCAGCATTTT. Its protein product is CASSDTGGAQQPQHF.

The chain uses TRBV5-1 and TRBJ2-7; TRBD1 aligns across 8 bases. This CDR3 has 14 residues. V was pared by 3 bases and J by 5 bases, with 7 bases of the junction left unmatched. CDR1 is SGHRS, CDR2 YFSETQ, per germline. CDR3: CASSSRTGSDEQYF. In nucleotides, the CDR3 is TGCGCCAGCAGCTCCAGGACAGGGAGCGACGAGCAGTACTTC.

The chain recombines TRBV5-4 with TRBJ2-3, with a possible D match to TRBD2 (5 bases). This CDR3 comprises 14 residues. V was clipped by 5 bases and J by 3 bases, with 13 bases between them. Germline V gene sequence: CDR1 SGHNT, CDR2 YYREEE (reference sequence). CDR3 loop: CASRRVGKTDTQYF. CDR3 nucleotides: TGTGCCAGCAGGAGGGTAGGGAAGACAGATACGCAGTATTTT.

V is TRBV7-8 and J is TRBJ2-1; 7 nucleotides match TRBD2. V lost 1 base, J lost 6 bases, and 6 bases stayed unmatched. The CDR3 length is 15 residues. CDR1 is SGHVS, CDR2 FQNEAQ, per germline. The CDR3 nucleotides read TGTGCCAGCAGCTTAGGTAGCGGGTCAGGCAATGAGCAGTTCTTC. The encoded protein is CASSLGSGSGNEQFF.

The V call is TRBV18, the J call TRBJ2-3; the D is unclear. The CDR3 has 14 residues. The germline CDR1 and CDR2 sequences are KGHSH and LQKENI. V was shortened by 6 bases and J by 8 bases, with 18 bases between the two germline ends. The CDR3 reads CASSAGGLPGTQYF. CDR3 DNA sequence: TGTGCCAGCTCTGCTGGTGGCCTGCCGGGTACGCAGTATTTT.

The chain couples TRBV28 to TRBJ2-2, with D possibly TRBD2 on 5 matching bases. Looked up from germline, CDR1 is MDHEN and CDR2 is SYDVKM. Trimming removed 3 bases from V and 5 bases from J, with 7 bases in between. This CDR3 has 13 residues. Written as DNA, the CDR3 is TGTGCCAGCAGTTTGAGAGGGACCGGGGAGCTGTTTTTT. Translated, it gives CASSLRGTGELFF. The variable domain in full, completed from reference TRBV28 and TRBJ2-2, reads DVKVTQSSRYLVKRTGEKVFLECVQDMDHENMFWYRQDPGLGLRLIYFSYDVKMKEKGDIPEGYSVSREKKERFSLILESASTNQTSMYLCASSLRGTGELFFGEGSRLTVL.

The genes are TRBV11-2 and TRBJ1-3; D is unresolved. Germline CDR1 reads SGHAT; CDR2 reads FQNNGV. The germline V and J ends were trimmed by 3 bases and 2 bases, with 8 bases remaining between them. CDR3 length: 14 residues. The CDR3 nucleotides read TGTGCCAGCAGCTTCCTCACAGCTGGAAACACCATATATTTT. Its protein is CASSFLTAGNTIYF.

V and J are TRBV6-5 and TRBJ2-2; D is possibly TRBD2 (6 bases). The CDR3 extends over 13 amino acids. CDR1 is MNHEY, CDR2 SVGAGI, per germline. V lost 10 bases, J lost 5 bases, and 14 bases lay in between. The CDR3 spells CATYRGLTGELFF. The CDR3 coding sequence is TGTGCCACCTACCGGGGGTTGACCGGGGAGCTGTTTTTT.

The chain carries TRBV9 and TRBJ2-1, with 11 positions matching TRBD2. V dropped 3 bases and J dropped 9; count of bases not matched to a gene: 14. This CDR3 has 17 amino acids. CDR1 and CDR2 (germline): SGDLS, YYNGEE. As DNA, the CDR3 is TGTGCCAGCAGCGGACTAGCGGGGACGCTACCAACAATTGAGCAGTTCTTC. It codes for CASSGLAGTLPTIEQFF. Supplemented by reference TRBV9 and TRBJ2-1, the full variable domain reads DSGVTQTPKHLITATGQRVTLRCSPRSGDLSVYWYQQSLDQGLQFLIQYYNGEERAKGNILERFSAQQFPDLHSELNLSSLELGDSALYFCASSGLAGTLPTIEQFFGPGTRLTVL.